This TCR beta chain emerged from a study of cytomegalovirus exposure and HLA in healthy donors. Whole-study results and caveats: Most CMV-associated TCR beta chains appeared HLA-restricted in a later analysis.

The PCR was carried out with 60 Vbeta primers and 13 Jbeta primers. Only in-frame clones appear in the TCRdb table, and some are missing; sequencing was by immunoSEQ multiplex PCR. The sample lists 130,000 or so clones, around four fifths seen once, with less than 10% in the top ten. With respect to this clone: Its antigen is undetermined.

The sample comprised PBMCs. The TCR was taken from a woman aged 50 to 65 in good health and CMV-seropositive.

The CDR3 bases are TGTGCCAGCGGGGGAGGGGCTGAAGCTTTCTTT. This sequence encodes CASGGGAEAFF. The gene calls are TRBV2 and TRBJ1-1; maybe TRBD1 (5 bases). Germline V lookup: CDR1 SNHLY, CDR2 FYNNEI. The CDR3 extends over 11 amino acids. Trimming pared 8 bases from V and 6 bases from J, leaving 10 bases between. The full variable domain, rest sourced from reference TRBV2 and TRBJ1-1, is EPEVTQTPSHQVTQMGQEVILRCVPISNHLYFYWYRQILGQKVEFLVSFYNNEISEKSEIFDDQFSVERPDGSNFTLKIRSTKLEDSAMYFCASGGGAEAFFGQGTRLTVV.